Presented here are 12 T cell receptor beta chains from one specimen sequenced in a study of CD8 T cells in Susac syndrome. Reverse transcription of roughly 0.45 to 1 ug RNA was carried out with random hexamers. From the immunoSEQ multiplex PCR reads, TCRdb called clonotypes with MiXCR, one entry per CDR3 protein. The table records some 130,000 distinct CDR3 sequences, 95% of them present only once. The sequencing input was CD8+ T cells from PBMCs. The receptor set was obtained from a human donor with Susac syndrome.

The rearrangement links TRBV3-1 to TRBJ2-7; TRBD1 might be the D (5 bases). Trimming removed 6 bases from V and 6 bases from J, with 15 bases in between. The germline CDR1 and CDR2 sequences are LGHDT and YNNKEL (reference sequence). The CDR3 length is 13 residues. CDR3 amino acids: CASRDLPGREQYF. The CDR3 nucleotides are TGTGCCAGCAGGGACCTTCCAGGGCGCGAGCAGTACTTC.

This chain links TRBV27 with TRBJ1-1; D not resolved. This CDR3 is built from 13 residues. Trimming removed 3 bases at V and 2 bases at J, with 7 bases between. Per germline, CDR1 MNHEY and CDR2 SMNVEV (reference sequence). CDR3 nucleotide sequence: TGTGCCAGCAGTTTTAGTTCTAACACTGAAGCTTTCTTT. It encodes CASSFSSNTEAFF.

This chain uses TRBV5-1 with TRBJ2-1, with 11 bases that match TRBD2. V trimming: 4 bases; J trimming: 8 bases; junction bases outside the gene matches: 17. From germline, CDR1 is SGHRS and CDR2 YFSETQ. This CDR3 contains 18 residues. The CDR3 reads CASSLNPQTSGSADEQFF. The CDR3, as DNA: TGCGCCAGCAGCCTCAACCCCCAAACTAGCGGGAGTGCGGATGAGCAGTTCTTC.

The chain carries TRBV19 and TRBJ1-1; no firm D call. Trimming took off 4 bases at V and 3 bases at J, with 9 bases between the two ends. Germline CDR1 is LNHDA and CDR2 is SQIVND (reference sequence). The CDR3 runs to 13 residues. The CDR3, as DNA: TGTGCCAGTAGTAAGGCACCCGACACTGAAGCTTTCTTT. It codes for CASSKAPDTEAFF. The full variable domain, with the rest looked up from reference TRBV19 and TRBJ1-1, is DGGITQSPKYLFRKEGQNVTLSCEQNLNHDAMYWYRQDPGQGLRLIYYSQIVNDFQKGDIAEGYSVSREKKESFPLTVTSAQKNPTAFYLCASSKAPDTEAFFGQGTRLTVV.

J is TRBJ1-1 and V is TRBV29-1, with 7 bases fitting TRBD1. The germline V gene encodes CDR1 SQVTM and CDR2 ANQGSEA. This CDR3 is 13 amino acids long. V lost 6 bases to trimming and J lost 0 bases; unmatched junction nucleotides: 4. CDR3 sequence reads: CSVLTGMNTEAFF. CDR3 coding DNA: TGCAGCGTCCTGACAGGGATGAACACTGAAGCTTTCTTT.

In this sample, this clonotype turned up once. J is TRBJ2-7 and V is TRBV18; either TRBD1 or TRBD2 may supply D (5 bases each). Germline lookup yields CDR1 KGHSH and CDR2 LQKENI. The CDR3 runs to 14 residues. Trimming took 5 bases from V and 5 from J, leaving 16 bases between them. The CDR3 DNA is TGTGCCAGCTCAAAATGGGACCAATTGAACGAGCAGTACTTC. Its protein product is CASSKWDQLNEQYF.

The chain employs TRBV6-6 and TRBJ2-7; 8 bases agree with TRBD1. Trimming at V came to 6 bases and at J to 7 bases, leaving 11 bases not matched to a gene. Per the germline V gene, CDR1 is MNHNY and CDR2 is SVGAGI (reference sequence). The CDR3 is made up of 14 amino acids. The CDR3 DNA follows: TGTGCCAGCAGCCACACACAGGGGGTTTCGGAGCAGTACTTC. It codes for CASSHTQGVSEQYF.

The chain has TRBV12-3 or TRBV12-4 and TRBJ2-2; 7 bases are shared with TRBD2. With 2 bases clipped from V and 6 bases from J, the junction kept 9 bases outside the gene matches. This CDR3 has 16 amino acids. For the CDR3, the DNA is TGTGCCAGCAGTTTATCCGGACTAGTGGGCGCCGGGGAGCTGTTTTTT. Its translation is CASSLSGLVGAGELFF.

The J gene is TRBJ1-1, the V gene TRBV5-4; a possible D gene is TRBD1 (6 bases). V dropped 4 bases and J dropped 6 bases, with 13 bases sitting between them. From germline, CDR1 is SGHNT and CDR2 YYREEE (reference sequence). CDR3 length: 13 amino acids. CDR3 DNA sequence: TGTGCCAGCAGCAGGTGGAGGGGGGCTGAAGCTTTCTTT. It is translated as CASSRWRGAEAFF.

The chain has TRBV6-5 and TRBJ2-2; no reliable D call. The germline V and J ends were trimmed by 10 bases and 2 bases, with 17 bases remaining between them. The CDR3 sequence is 15 residues long. In germline, CDR1 is MNHEY, CDR2 SVGAGI. The CDR3 DNA is TGTGCCATCTCGACGACACTCCTTAACACCGGGGAGCTGTTTTTT. Its translation: CAISTTLLNTGELFF.

V is TRBV20-1 and J is TRBJ2-5, with no clear D. Germline V gives CDR1 DFQATT, CDR2 SNEGSKA (reference sequence). CDR3 length: 13 residues. Trimming took off 3 bases at V and 3 bases at J, with 11 bases between the two ends. The CDR3 here is CSASVWPEETQYF. In nucleotides, the CDR3 is TGCAGTGCTAGCGTCTGGCCCGAAGAGACCCAGTACTTC.

The chain is built from TRBV29-1 and TRBJ2-1; D remains unclear. Between the trimmed V and J ends, which lost 7 bases and 5 bases, there was a span of 9 bases. Germline V gives CDR1 SQVTM, CDR2 ANQGSEA. CDR3 length equals 11 residues. CDR3 DNA: TGCAGCGCCCTCCAACACAATGAGCAGTTCTTC. Translating gives CSALQHNEQFF.